The 11 T cell receptor beta chains below all came from one sample that was sequenced in a study of cytomegalovirus exposure and HLA in healthy donors. Primers for the PCR totalled 60 Vbeta and 13 Jbeta. Using immunoSEQ multiplex PCR, the repertoire was profiled, and TCRdb retains in-frame clones only, with some absent. This sample has around 200,000 clones, with 80% found just once. The sequenced sample was PBMCs. Receptor source: a boy younger than 18 in good health and CMV-seronegative.

The chain's CDR3 is CASSEISRQGARGYTF. DNA for the CDR3: TGTGCCAGCAGTGAAATTTCCAGGCAGGGGGCGCGAGGCTACACCTTC. V is TRBV6-1 and J is TRBJ1-2, with 8 bases identical to TRBD1. Unmatched junction bases numbered 13, after V lost 2 bases and J lost 8 bases. The CDR3 has 16 residues. The germline gives CDR1 MNHNS, CDR2 SASEGT.

CDR3 nucleotide sequence: TGCGCCAGCAGAGGGGTAGGGAGGTACGAGCAGTACTTC. It encodes CASRGVGRYEQYF. The rearrangement joins TRBV5-1 to TRBJ2-5; D possibly corresponds to TRBD2 (6 bases). The DNA matches TRBJ2-7 better at its end, which makes the J call doubtful. The germline gives CDR1 SGHRS, CDR2 YFSETQ. CDR3 length equals 13 residues.

This sequence joins TRBV7-2 and TRBJ1-4, with 8 bases fitting TRBD1. Germline-derived CDR1 and CDR2 are SGHTA and FQGNSA. This CDR3 has 17 residues. The ends lost 1 base at V and 9 bases at J; junction bases unmatched: 13. CDR3 loop: CASSLGLGSQGEKKLFF. CDR3 DNA sequence: TGTGCCAGCAGCTTAGGTTTGGGTTCACAGGGGGAAAAAAAACTGTTTTTT.

V and J are TRBV5-1 and TRBJ1-6, with 9 bases aligning to TRBD1. The V and J ends lost 4 bases and 12 bases, in that order; junction bases with no gene match: 8. CDR1 is SGHRS, CDR2 YFSETQ, per germline. The CDR3 loop spans 14 amino acids. The CDR3, as DNA: TGCGCCAGCAGCCACGGGACAGGGATGGAACCCCTCCACTTT. Translating gives CASSHGTGMEPLHF.

V usage is TRBV30 and J usage is TRBJ1-3; D might be TRBD1 (5 bases). The CDR3 is made up of 15 amino acids. Germline CDR1 reads GTSNPN; CDR2 reads SVGIG (reference sequence). Trimming shortened V by 2 bases and J by 0 bases, and 11 bases separated the two germline ends. CDR3 DNA: TGTGCCTGGAGTCGACAGTTAAGCTCTGGAAACACCATATATTTT. Translated, it gives CAWSRQLSSGNTIYF.

The J gene is TRBJ2-1, the V gene TRBV5-6; weak D call: TRBD1 (6 bases). With 3 bases removed from V and 7 bases from J, the gap between germline ends came to 17 bases. There are 15 residues in the CDR3. The germline CDR1 and CDR2 sequences are SGHDT and YYEEEE. The CDR3 region is CASSSGTFPRNEQFF. In nucleotides, the CDR3 is TGTGCCAGCAGCTCCGGGACATTCCCAAGAAATGAGCAGTTCTTC.

This chain connects TRBV5-6 to TRBJ1-5, with 9 bases lining up with TRBD1. V dropped 1 base and J dropped 4; count of bases not matched to a gene: 15. The CDR3 covers 19 residues. Germline assignment: CDR1 SGHDT and CDR2 YYEEEE. CDR3 DNA sequence: TGTGCCAGCAGCTTGTACCGGGACAGGGCGATCTATACAAATCAGCCCCAGCATTTT. Protein sequence: CASSLYRDRAIYTNQPQHF. Full variable domain (outside the CDR3, taken from reference TRBV5-6 and TRBJ1-5): DAGVTQSPTHLIKTRGQQVTLRCSPKSGHDTVSWYQQALGQGPQFIFQYYEEEERQRGNFPDRFSGHQFPNYSSELNVNALLLGDSALYLCASSLYRDRAIYTNQPQHFGDGTRLSIL.

The J gene is TRBJ1-1, the V gene TRBV6-5; D is undetermined. Germline CDR1 MNHEY, CDR2 SVGAGI. V dropped 5 bases and J dropped 1 base, with 14 bases sitting between them. The CDR3 contains 15 residues. The CDR3 loop reads CASSPASTRNTEAFF. CDR3 coding DNA: TGTGCCAGCAGTCCAGCTAGTACTAGGAACACTGAAGCTTTCTTT.

Comments on this clone: A read error may account for a junction end that differs from germline. The chain combines TRBV7-3 with TRBJ2-2; TRBD2 agrees at 9 bases. Germline CDR1 reads SGHTA; CDR2 reads FQGTGA. The CDR3 length is 16 residues. This CDR3 is CSSSLTWRGGPGELFF. The DNA of the CDR3 is TGTTCCAGCAGCTTAACATGGCGGGGGGGCCCCGGGGAGCTGTTTTTT.

V is TRBV5-1 and J is TRBJ1-2; no clear D gene. The CDR3 covers 13 residues. The germline V gene has CDR1 SGHRS and CDR2 YFSETQ. V dropped 0 bases and J dropped 10 bases, with 13 bases sitting between them. This CDR3 reads CASSLAGSIAYTF. The CDR3 nucleotides are TGCGCCAGCAGCTTGGCCGGGTCCATAGCCTACACCTTC.

Only a few counts were recorded for this clone. The rearrangement joins TRBV15 to TRBJ1-1, with a tentative D call TRBD1 (5 bases). The CDR3 runs to 15 residues. V was clipped by 2 bases and J by 1 base, with 11 bases between them. Germline assignment: CDR1 LNHNV and CDR2 YYDKDF (reference sequence). The DNA for the CDR3 is TGTGCCACCAGCAGACCCCCCGGGGGGAACACTGAAGCTTTCTTT. Protein product: CATSRPPGGNTEAFF.